These 27 T cell receptor beta chains came from one sample sequenced in a study of shared clonotypes between healthy human individuals. The method was immunoSEQ multiplex PCR; TCRdb's version includes in-frame clones alone and lacks a portion of them. The table has roughly 650,000 clones, around 97% seen once; the top ten hold around 0.058%. Input material: naive CD4+ T cells sorted from blood. The subset: CD45RA+ positively selected. The source is a woman aged 25 to 39 in good health.

As for this clone: Germline is not matched at one junction end, which may reflect a read error. V and J are TRBV15 and TRBJ2-5; D possibly matches TRBD1 or TRBD2 (5 bases each). This CDR3 has 15 amino acids. Germline V gives CDR1 LNHNV, CDR2 YYDKDF (reference sequence). DNA of the CDR3: TGTGCCACCAGCAGAGATCCGGGAACCCACGGGACCCACCACTTC. Translation gives CATSRDPGTHGTHHF.

This sequence joins TRBV19 and TRBJ1-5; D remains ambiguous. The germline CDR1 and CDR2 sequences are LNHDA and SQIVND (reference sequence). Deletions cut 4 bases from V and 4 bases from J, with 14 bases between. The CDR3 sequence is 15 residues long. The CDR3 region is CASSSRIGPNQPQHF. The CDR3 bases are TGTGCCAGTAGTAGTCGGATAGGACCTAATCAGCCCCAGCATTTT.

The chain carries TRBV5-5 and TRBJ2-1; D perhaps matches TRBD2 (6 bases). Germline CDR1 reads SGHKS; CDR2 reads YYEKEE (reference sequence). The CDR3 sequence is 15 residues long. Trimming cost V 4 bases and J 4 bases, with 15 bases left between them. The CDR3 DNA reads TGTGCCAGCAGCCTTCTCGCGGGGCAGTACAATGAGCAGTTCTTC. Protein product: CASSLLAGQYNEQFF.

The chain employs TRBV6-1 and TRBJ2-2, with TRBD2 as a possible D gene (6 bases). There are 16 residues in the CDR3. Trimming took 1 base from V and 2 from J, leaving 11 bases between them. The germline V gene encodes CDR1 MNHNS and CDR2 SASEGT. The CDR3, as DNA: TGTGCCAGCAGTGAAGTTTGGGGAGGAAACACCGGGGAGCTGTTTTTT. It encodes CASSEVWGGNTGELFF.

This chain links TRBV7-9 with TRBJ1-2; D is undetermined. V lost 4 bases to trimming and J lost 7 bases, with 10 bases between them. Germline V gene lookup returns CDR1 SEHNR and CDR2 FQNEAQ (reference sequence). The CDR3 totals 12 residues. This chain's CDR3 is CASSSQAVGYTF. The CDR3, as DNA: TGTGCCAGCAGCTCCCAGGCAGTTGGCTACACCTTC.

The rearrangement uses TRBV21-1 and TRBJ1-1. TRBV21-1 is a pseudogene. The CDR3 consists of 15 residues. CDR3: CASSKVAGRVTEAFF. The CDR3 nucleotides are TGTGCCAGCAGCAAAGTCGCAGGGCGGGTCACTGAAGCTTTCTTT.

V is TRBV5-5 and J is TRBJ2-7, with 9 nucleotides matching TRBD1. The CDR3 contains 15 residues. The germline CDR1 and CDR2 sequences are SGHKS and YYEKEE (reference sequence). V shed 4 bases, J shed 3 bases, and the junction held 8 bases outside the gene matches. The CDR3 is CASSPGTGPYYEQYF. As DNA, the CDR3 is TGTGCCAGCAGCCCCGGGACAGGGCCCTACTACGAGCAGTACTTC.

The chain employs TRBV4-1 and TRBJ2-7; D not resolved. Germline V gives CDR1 MGHRA, CDR2 YSYEKL. Trimming took off 4 bases at V and 3 bases at J, with 10 bases between the two ends. The CDR3 length is 13 residues. DNA for the CDR3: TGCGCCAGCAGCCCCAGGCTGAGCTACGAGCAGTACTTC. As protein: CASSPRLSYEQYF.

This clone is a singleton in its sample. Other DNA sequences in the same sample also yield this CDR3. V and J are TRBV7-2 and TRBJ2-3, with D unclear. The CDR3 consists of 15 residues. Germline V gene lookup returns CDR1 SGHTA and CDR2 FQGNSA. Trimming took 3 bases from V and 0 from J, leaving 10 bases between them. CDR3 in amino acids: CASSFRASSTDTQYF. For the CDR3, the DNA is TGTGCCAGCAGCTTTCGAGCGAGTAGCACAGATACGCAGTATTTT.

V gene TRBV11-2 combines with J gene TRBJ2-1; 11 nucleotides line up with TRBD2. The CDR3 is 14 residues long. Trimming removed 5 bases from V and 4 bases from J; junction bases left unmatched: 1. Germline V gives CDR1 SGHAT, CDR2 FQNNGV. The CDR3 coding sequence is TGTGCCAGCAGCACTAGCGGGAGATACAATGAGCAGTTCTTC. It specifies CASSTSGRYNEQFF. Combining the CDR3 with reference TRBV11-2 and TRBJ2-1 gives the whole variable domain EAGVAQSPRYKIIEKRQSVAFWCNPISGHATLYWYQQILGQGPKLLIQFQNNGVVDDSQLPKDRFSAERLKGVDSTLKIQPAKLEDSAVYLCASSTSGRYNEQFFGPGTRLTVL.

This clone was seen only once. V is TRBV7-3 and J is TRBJ2-7, with TRBD1 identical over 11 bases. Germline V gene data show CDR1 as SGHTA and CDR2 as FQGTGA. With 5 bases clipped from V and 2 bases from J, the junction kept 8 bases outside the gene matches. This CDR3 is built from 16 residues. As DNA, the CDR3 is TGTGCCAGCAGCCCCCTTGGGACAGGGGGGACCTACGAGCAGTACTTC. Amino acid sequence: CASSPLGTGGTYEQYF.

Worth noting for this clone: Distinct nucleotide sequences in the sample also encode this CDR3. CDR3 nucleotides: TGTGCCAGCAGTTTCTCGCCCACCGGGGAGCTGTTTTTT. This translates into CASSFSPTGELFF. This rearrangement joins TRBV28 to TRBJ2-2; no firm D call. Germline CDR1 reads MDHEN; CDR2 reads SYDVKM. Trimming left V 3 bases short and J 4 bases short, with 6 bases between. The CDR3 is 13 residues long.

This chain links TRBV10-1 with TRBJ2-1; D possibly corresponds to TRBD2 (6 bases). V lost 3 bases to trimming and J lost 8 bases, with 20 bases between them. CDR1 and CDR2 (germline): WNHNN, SYGVQD (reference sequence). The CDR3 runs 16 residues. The CDR3 spells CASSDRGTPRADEQFF. CDR3 coding DNA: TGCGCCAGCAGTGATCGGGGGACTCCCCGCGCGGATGAGCAGTTCTTC.

This clone was seen just once. The CDR3 reads CASSKGLTSSYYEQYF. CDR3 DNA sequence: TGTGCCAGCAGCAAAGGACTCACCTCCTCCTACTACGAGCAGTACTTC. This rearrangement joins TRBV27 to TRBJ2-5; maybe TRBD2 (5 bases). The J call may not be correct, given that the DNA end is closer to TRBJ2-7. The germline gives CDR1 MNHEY, CDR2 SMNVEV (reference sequence). This CDR3 is 16 amino acids long.

The gene calls are TRBV11-2 and TRBJ1-4; 11 bases are a match to TRBD1. CDR1 is SGHAT and CDR2 is FQNNGV in the germline V gene. V was pared by 6 bases and J by 6 bases, with 3 bases of the junction left unmatched. This CDR3 has 14 amino acids. CDR3 residues: CASRRGQGDEKLFF. The CDR3 DNA reads as TGTGCCAGCAGGCGGGGACAGGGGGATGAAAAACTGTTTTTT.

The chain recombines TRBV5-1 with TRBJ2-7; D not certain. CDR1 and CDR2 from the germline V gene are SGHRS and YFSETQ. The CDR3 is 14 residues long. V was trimmed by 0 bases and J by 0 bases, leaving 7 bases between them. The CDR3 sequence is CASSLGEPSYEQYF. In nucleotides, the CDR3 is TGCGCCAGCAGCTTGGGTGAGCCCTCCTACGAGCAGTACTTC.

The chain recombines TRBV29-1 with TRBJ2-1; 11 bases fit TRBD2. The CDR3 consists of 17 residues. Germline V gene sequence: CDR1 SQVTM, CDR2 ANQGSEA. J lost 0 bases, V lost 7 bases, and 11 bases had no gene match. CDR3 in amino acids: CSATHLAGGLSYNEQFF. The CDR3 nucleotides are TGCAGCGCTACACACTTAGCGGGAGGGCTCTCCTACAATGAGCAGTTCTTC.

The chain couples TRBV19 to TRBJ2-5, with 8 bases identical to TRBD1. With 6 bases clipped from V and 5 bases from J, the junction kept 5 bases outside the gene matches. Germline CDR1 is LNHDA and CDR2 is SQIVND (reference sequence). CDR3 length: 13 residues. CDR3 nucleotide sequence: TGTGCCAGTAGCGCAGGGGGCTGGGAGACCCAGTACTTC. Translation: CASSAGGWETQYF.

This chain joins TRBV7-9 and TRBJ2-2; no definite D call. Trimming removed 6 bases at V and 0 bases at J, with 8 bases between. This CDR3 spans 14 amino acids. CDR1 and CDR2 from the germline V gene are SEHNR and FQNEAQ (reference sequence). The CDR3 coding sequence is TGTGCCAGCAGTCGCGGCACGAACACCGGGGAGCTGTTTTTT. Protein sequence: CASSRGTNTGELFF.

This clone has a handful of counts. This chain joins TRBV10-1 and TRBJ1-1; D might be TRBD1 (5 bases). Trimming took 4 bases from V and 0 from J, leaving 18 bases between them. CDR3 length: 17 amino acids. Germline-derived CDR1 and CDR2 are WNHNN and SYGVQD (reference sequence). The CDR3 DNA reads TGCGCCAGCAGTGGCCAGGGTGTGAGAGACATGAACACTGAAGCTTTCTTT. It encodes CASSGQGVRDMNTEAFF.

The chain has TRBV11-2 and TRBJ1-2; D unresolved. The germline V gene has CDR1 SGHAT and CDR2 FQNNGV. This CDR3 has 12 residues. Trimming stripped 1 base from V and 8 bases from J, with 8 bases between. CDR3 nucleotides: TGTGCCAGCAGCTTAGGGATGGGGGGCTACACCTTC. Translated: CASSLGMGGYTF.

This chain links TRBV28 with TRBJ2-7; 8 bases are shared with TRBD1. The V gene's germline CDR1 is MDHEN and CDR2 SYDVKM. The CDR3 totals 20 residues. Trimming removed 7 bases from V and 2 bases from J; junction bases left unmatched: 25. The CDR3 loop is CASTSYAPGQDRGAPYEQYF. DNA of the CDR3: TGTGCCAGCACCTCCTATGCCCCGGGACAGGATAGGGGGGCACCCTACGAGCAGTACTTC.

The V call is TRBV27, the J call TRBJ2-1; D not resolved. Trimming took off 5 bases at V and 5 bases at J, with 16 bases between the two ends. The CDR3 loop spans 15 amino acids. Per germline, CDR1 MNHEY and CDR2 SMNVEV (reference sequence). The CDR3 DNA follows: TGTGCCAGCAGTATCATCCCGGGCCCTAACAATGAGCAGTTCTTC. This sequence encodes CASSIIPGPNNEQFF.

To note about this clone: The same CDR3 arises from other DNA sequences in this sample as well. This rearrangement joins TRBV28 to TRBJ1-3; D not certain. The V gene's germline CDR1 is MDHEN and CDR2 SYDVKM. The CDR3 is made up of 12 amino acids. V was trimmed by 8 bases and J by 2 bases, leaving 7 bases between them. DNA for the CDR3: TGTGCCAGCTCCGAACCTGGAAACACCATATATTTT. Its translation: CASSEPGNTIYF.

The rearrangement links TRBV7-2 to TRBJ1-3; possible D gene TRBD1, 6 bases. V was trimmed by 5 bases and J by 4 bases, leaving 15 bases between them. The CDR3 length is 15 residues. Germline V CDR1 and CDR2: SGHTA, FQGNSA. The CDR3 coding sequence is TGTGCCAGCAGCCCTAAGGGGGGGTCGGGAAACACCATATATTTT. Translated, it gives CASSPKGGSGNTIYF.

The chain combines TRBV19 with TRBJ2-1; D remains unclear. Germline CDR1 and CDR2: LNHDA and SQIVND (reference sequence). This CDR3 region has 15 residues. Trimming pared 4 bases from V and 2 bases from J, leaving 12 bases between. The CDR3 region has the DNA TGTGCCAGTAGTAGGGTACGTCCCCCCTACAATGAGCAGTTCTTC. Amino acids: CASSRVRPPYNEQFF.

This chain connects TRBV4-1 to TRBJ2-5; TRBD2 matches 12 bases. The tail of the sequence fits TRBJ2-7 better, so the J call may be wrong. Germline V gene data show CDR1 as MGHRA and CDR2 as YSYEKL. This CDR3 contains 18 residues. The DNA of the CDR3 is TGCGCCAGCAGCCAGGCTGCACTAGCGGGAGGATTTAACGACGAGCAGTACTTC. Translating gives CASSQAALAGGFNDEQYF.